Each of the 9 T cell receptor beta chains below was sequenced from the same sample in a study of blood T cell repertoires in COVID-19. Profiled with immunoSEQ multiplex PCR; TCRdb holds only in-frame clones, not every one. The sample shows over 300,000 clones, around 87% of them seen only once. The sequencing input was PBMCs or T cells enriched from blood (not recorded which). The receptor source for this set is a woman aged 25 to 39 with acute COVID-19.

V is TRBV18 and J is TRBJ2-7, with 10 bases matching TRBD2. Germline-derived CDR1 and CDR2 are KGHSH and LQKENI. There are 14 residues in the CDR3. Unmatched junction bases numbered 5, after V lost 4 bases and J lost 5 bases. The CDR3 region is CASSLGLAIHEQYF. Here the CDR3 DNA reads TGTGCCAGCTCACTGGGACTAGCGATCCACGAGCAGTACTTC. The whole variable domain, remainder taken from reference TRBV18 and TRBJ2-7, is NAGVMQNPRHLVRRRGQEARLRCSPMKGHSHVYWYRQLPEEGLKFMVYLQKENIIDESGMPKERFSAEFPKEGPSILRIQQVVRGDSAAYFCASSLGLAIHEQYFGPGTRLTVT.

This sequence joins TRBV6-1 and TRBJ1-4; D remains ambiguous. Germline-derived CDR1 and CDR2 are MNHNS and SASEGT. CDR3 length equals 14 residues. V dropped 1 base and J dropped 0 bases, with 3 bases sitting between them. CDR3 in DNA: TGTGCCAGCAGTGAAGTCTCAACTAATGAAAAACTGTTTTTT. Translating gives CASSEVSTNEKLFF.

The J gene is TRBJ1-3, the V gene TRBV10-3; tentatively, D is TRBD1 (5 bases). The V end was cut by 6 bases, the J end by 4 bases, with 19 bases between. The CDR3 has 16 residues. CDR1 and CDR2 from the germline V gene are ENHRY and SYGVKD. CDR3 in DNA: TGTGCCATCAGCCCCCGACAGACCCTTTCAGGAAACACCATATATTTT. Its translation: CAISPRQTLSGNTIYF.

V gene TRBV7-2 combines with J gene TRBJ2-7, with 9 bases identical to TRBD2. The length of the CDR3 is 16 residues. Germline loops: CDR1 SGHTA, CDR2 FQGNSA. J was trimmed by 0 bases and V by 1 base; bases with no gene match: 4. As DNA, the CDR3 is TGTGCCAGCAGCTTAGGGTCGCGGGGGGGCTCCTACGAGCAGTACTTC. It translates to CASSLGSRGGSYEQYF.

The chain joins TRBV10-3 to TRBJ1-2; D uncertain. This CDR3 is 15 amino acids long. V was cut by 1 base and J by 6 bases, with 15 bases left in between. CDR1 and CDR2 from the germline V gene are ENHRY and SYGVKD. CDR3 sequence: CAISELSGGTHGYTF. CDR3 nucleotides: TGTGCCATCAGTGAGTTGTCAGGAGGTACCCATGGCTACACCTTC.

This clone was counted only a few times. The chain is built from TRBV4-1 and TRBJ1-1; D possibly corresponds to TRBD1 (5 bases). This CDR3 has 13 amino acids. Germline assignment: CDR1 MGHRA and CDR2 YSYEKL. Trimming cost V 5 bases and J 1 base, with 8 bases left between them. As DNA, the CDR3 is TGCGCCAGCAGCGGGGGGAAGAACACTGAAGCTTTCTTT. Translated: CASSGGKNTEAFF.

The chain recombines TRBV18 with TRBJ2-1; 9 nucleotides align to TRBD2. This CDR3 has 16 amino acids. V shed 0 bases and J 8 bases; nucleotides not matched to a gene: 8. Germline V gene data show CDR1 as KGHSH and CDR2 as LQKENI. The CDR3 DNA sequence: TGTGCCAGCTCACCACCGAGAATAGCGGGGGAGGATGAGCAGTTCTTC. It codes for CASSPPRIAGEDEQFF. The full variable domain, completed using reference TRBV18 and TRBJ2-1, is NAGVMQNPRHLVRRRGQEARLRCSPMKGHSHVYWYRQLPEEGLKFMVYLQKENIIDESGMPKERFSAEFPKEGPSILRIQQVVRGDSAAYFCASSPPRIAGEDEQFFGPGTRLTVL.

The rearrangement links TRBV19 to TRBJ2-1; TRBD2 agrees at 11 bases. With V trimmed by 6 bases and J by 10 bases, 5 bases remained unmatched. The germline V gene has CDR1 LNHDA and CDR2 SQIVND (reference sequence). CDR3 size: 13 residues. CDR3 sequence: CASRQLAGVEQFF. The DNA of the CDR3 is TGTGCCAGTAGACAACTAGCGGGGGTGGAGCAGTTCTTC.

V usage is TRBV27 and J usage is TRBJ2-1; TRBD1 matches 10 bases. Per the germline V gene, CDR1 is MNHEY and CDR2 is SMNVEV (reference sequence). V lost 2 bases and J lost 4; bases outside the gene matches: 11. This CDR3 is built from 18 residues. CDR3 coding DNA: TGTGCCAGCAGTTTAACGTCGGGGGGACAGGGGAATTACAATGAGCAGTTCTTC. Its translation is CASSLTSGGQGNYNEQFF.